This T cell receptor beta chain came from a study of T cell responses to AZD1222 COVID-19 vaccine. Study-wide points: There were vaccine-associated CD4 TCRs across spike, dominant at 160-218 and 743-854. Females made up more of the donors, who were largely white British, and clonal diversity may have come out too low. Nearly half of unique spike-specific TCRs reportedly avoided B.1.351 and B.1.1.7 mutated regions.

The V end was cut by 2 bases, the J end by 8 bases, with 7 bases between. Germline-derived CDR1 and CDR2 are SGHAT and FQNNGV. This CDR3 region has 13 residues. For this clone: Its cognate antigen is unknown. Distinct nucleotide sequences in the sample also encode this CDR3.

Profiling relied on immunoSEQ multiplex PCR, and the TCRdb table lists in-frame clones only, not all of them. The sample has about 110,000 clones; less than 95% are singletons. Pooling of second doses given at about 4 or about 12 weeks was done. The clonotype was recovered from an adult who received the AZD1222 COVID-19 vaccine. The starting material was peripheral blood, obtained 28 days after the second AZD1222 dose. The chain has TRBV11-2 and TRBJ1-6; D is uncertain. CDR3 bases: TGTGCCAGCAGCTTAAGGGCCGATTCACCCCTCCACTTT. This codes for CASSLRADSPLHF.